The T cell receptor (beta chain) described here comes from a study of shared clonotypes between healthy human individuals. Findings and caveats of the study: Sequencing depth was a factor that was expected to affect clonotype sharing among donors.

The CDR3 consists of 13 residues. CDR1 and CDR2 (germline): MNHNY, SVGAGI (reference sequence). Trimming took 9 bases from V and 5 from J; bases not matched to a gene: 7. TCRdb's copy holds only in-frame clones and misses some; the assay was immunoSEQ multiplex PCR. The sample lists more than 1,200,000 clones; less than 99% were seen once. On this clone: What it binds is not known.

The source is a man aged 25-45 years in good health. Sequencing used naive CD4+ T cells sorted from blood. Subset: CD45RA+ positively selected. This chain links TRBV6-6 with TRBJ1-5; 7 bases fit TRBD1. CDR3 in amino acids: CARRQGVDQPQHF. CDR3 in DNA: TGTGCCAGACGACAGGGCGTTGATCAGCCCCAGCATTTT.